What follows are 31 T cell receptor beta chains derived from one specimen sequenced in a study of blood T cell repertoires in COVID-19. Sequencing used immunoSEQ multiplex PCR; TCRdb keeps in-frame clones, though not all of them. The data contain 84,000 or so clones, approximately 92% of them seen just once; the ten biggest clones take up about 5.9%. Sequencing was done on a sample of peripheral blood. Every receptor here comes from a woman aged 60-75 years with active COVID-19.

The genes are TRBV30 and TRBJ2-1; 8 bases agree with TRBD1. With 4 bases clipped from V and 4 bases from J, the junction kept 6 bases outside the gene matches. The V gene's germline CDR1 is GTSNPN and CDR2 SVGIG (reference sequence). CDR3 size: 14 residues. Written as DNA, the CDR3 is TGTGCCTGGAAACCGGGACAGGTATACAATGAGCAGTTCTTC. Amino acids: CAWKPGQVYNEQFF.

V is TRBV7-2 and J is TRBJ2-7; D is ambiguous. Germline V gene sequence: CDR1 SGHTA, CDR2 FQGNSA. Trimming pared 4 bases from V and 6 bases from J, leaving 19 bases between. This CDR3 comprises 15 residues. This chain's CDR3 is CASSSPETPLGEQYF. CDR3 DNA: TGTGCCAGCAGCTCCCCCGAGACACCTCTGGGCGAGCAGTACTTC. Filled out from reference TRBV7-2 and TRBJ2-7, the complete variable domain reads GAGVSQSPSNKVTEKGKDVELRCDPISGHTALYWYRQSLGQGLEFLIYFQGNSAPDKSGLPSDRFSAERTGGSVSTLTIQRTQQEDSAVYLCASSSPETPLGEQYFGPGTRLTVT.

CDR3 coding DNA: TGTGCCAGCTCACCTTCCAGGACAGGGGTGGGTGAAAAACTGTTTTTT. It yields the protein CASSPSRTGVGEKLFF. This chain uses TRBV18 with TRBJ1-4; 9 positions match TRBD1. CDR1 and CDR2 (germline): KGHSH, LQKENI. This CDR3 has 16 amino acids. V lost 3 bases, J lost 7 bases, and 9 bases stayed unmatched. Complete variable domain (other parts from reference TRBV18 and TRBJ1-4): NAGVMQNPRHLVRRRGQEARLRCSPMKGHSHVYWYRQLPEEGLKFMVYLQKENIIDESGMPKERFSAEFPKEGPSILRIQQVVRGDSAAYFCASSPSRTGVGEKLFFGSGTQLSVL.

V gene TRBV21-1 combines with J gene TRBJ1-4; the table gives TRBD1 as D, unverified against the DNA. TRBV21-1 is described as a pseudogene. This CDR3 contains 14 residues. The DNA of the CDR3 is TGTGCCAGCAGCGCCAGAGGTAAGGGACAGGGCATGTTTTTT. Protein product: CASSARGKGQGMFF.

The CDR3 DNA follows: TGTGCCAGCAGTCGAGCATTAACATCATTAAGAGGGAGGGTGGTCAATGAGCAGTTCTTC. Translation: CASSRALTSLRGRVVNEQFF. The chain is built from TRBV28 and TRBJ2-1, with TRBD2 matching over 7 bases. Losses at the gene ends were 5 bases for V and 6 bases for J; bases not matched to a gene: 25. This CDR3 contains 20 residues. Germline values: CDR1 MDHEN, CDR2 SYDVKM.

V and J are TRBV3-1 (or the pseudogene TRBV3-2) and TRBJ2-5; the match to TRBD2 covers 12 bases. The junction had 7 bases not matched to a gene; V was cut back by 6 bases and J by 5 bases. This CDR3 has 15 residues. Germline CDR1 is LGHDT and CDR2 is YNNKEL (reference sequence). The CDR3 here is CASRNAGTSGETQYF. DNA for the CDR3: TGTGCCAGCAGGAACGCCGGGACTAGCGGGGAGACCCAGTACTTC.

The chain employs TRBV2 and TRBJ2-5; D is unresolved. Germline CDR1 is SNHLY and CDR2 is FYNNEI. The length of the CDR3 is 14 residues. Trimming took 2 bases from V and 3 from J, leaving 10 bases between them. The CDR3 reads CASSENNREETQYF. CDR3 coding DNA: TGTGCCAGCAGTGAAAACAACCGGGAAGAGACCCAGTACTTC.

The CDR3 nucleotides are TGTGCCAGCTCCTCTTTACTAGAAGAGACCCAGTACTTC. Encoded protein: CASSSLLEETQYF. The rearrangement joins TRBV18 to TRBJ2-5, with TRBD2 as a possible D gene (5 bases). This CDR3 region has 13 residues. V lost 6 bases to trimming and J lost 3 bases, with 11 bases between them. Looked up from germline, CDR1 is KGHSH and CDR2 is LQKENI. Looking up the rest from reference TRBV18 and TRBJ2-5 gives the full variable domain: NAGVMQNPRHLVRRRGQEARLRCSPMKGHSHVYWYRQLPEEGLKFMVYLQKENIIDESGMPKERFSAEFPKEGPSILRIQQVVRGDSAAYFCASSSLLEETQYFGPGTRLLVL.

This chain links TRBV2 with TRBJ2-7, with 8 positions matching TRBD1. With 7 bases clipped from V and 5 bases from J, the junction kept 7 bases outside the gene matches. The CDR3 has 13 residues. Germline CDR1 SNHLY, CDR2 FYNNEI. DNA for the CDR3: TGTGCCAGCACAATAGACAGGGGCGACGAGCAGTACTTC. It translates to CASTIDRGDEQYF.

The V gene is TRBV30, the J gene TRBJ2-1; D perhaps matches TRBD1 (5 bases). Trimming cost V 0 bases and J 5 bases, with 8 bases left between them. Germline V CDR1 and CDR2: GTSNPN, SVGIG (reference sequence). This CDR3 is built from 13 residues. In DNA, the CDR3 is TGTGCCTGGAGTGTAAGACAGAACAATGAGCAGTTCTTC. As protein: CAWSVRQNNEQFF.

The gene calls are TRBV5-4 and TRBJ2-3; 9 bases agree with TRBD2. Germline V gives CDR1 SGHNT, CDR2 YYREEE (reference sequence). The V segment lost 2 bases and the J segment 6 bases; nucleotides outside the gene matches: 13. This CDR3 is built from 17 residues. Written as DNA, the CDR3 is TGTGCCAGCAGCTTTGGCGGTAGGAGCGGGGGGCCCGATACGCAGTATTTT. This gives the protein CASSFGGRSGGPDTQYF. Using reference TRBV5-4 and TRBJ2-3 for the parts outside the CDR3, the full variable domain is ETGVTQSPTHLIKTRGQQVTLRCSSQSGHNTVSWYQQALGQGPQFIFQYYREEENGRGNFPPRFSGLQFPNYSSELNVNALELDDSALYLCASSFGGRSGGPDTQYFGPGTRLTVL.

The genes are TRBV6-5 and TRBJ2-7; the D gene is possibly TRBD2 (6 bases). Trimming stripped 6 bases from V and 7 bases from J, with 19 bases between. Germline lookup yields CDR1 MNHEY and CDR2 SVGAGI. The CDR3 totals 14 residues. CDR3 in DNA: TGTGCCAGCAGGGACCCGGGACTTGAGGGGGAGCAGTACTTC. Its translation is CASRDPGLEGEQYF.

CDR3 region: CASNYRGLNTEAFF. Written as DNA, the CDR3 is TGTGCCAGCAACTACAGGGGGCTGAACACTGAAGCTTTCTTT. The chain has TRBV2 and TRBJ1-1; 9 nucleotides match TRBD1. Germline V gives CDR1 SNHLY, CDR2 FYNNEI. This CDR3 is built from 14 residues. V shed 7 bases, J shed 0 bases, and the junction held 3 bases outside the gene matches.

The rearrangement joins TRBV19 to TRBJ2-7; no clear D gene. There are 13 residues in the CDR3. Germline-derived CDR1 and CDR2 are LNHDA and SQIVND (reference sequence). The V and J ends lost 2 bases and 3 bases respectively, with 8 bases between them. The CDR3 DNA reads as TGTGCCAGTAGTATACATCTAGGCTACGAGCAGTACTTC. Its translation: CASSIHLGYEQYF.

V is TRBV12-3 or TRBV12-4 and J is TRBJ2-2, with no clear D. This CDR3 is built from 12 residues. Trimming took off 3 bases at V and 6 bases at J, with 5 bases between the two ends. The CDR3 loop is CASSLSAGELFF. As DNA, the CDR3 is TGTGCCAGCAGTTTGTCGGCCGGGGAGCTGTTTTTT.

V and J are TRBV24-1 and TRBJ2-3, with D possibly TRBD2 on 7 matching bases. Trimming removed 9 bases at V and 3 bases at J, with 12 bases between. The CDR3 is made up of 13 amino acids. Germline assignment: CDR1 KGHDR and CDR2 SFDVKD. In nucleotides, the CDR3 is TGTGCCACCGAGGGGGGGGCGACAGATACGCAGTATTTT. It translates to CATEGGATDTQYF.

CDR3 in amino acids: CASSQVSSGSYNEQFF. CDR3 DNA sequence: TGTGCCAGCAGCCAAGTTAGTAGCGGGAGTTACAATGAGCAGTTCTTC. The chain is built from TRBV4-2 and TRBJ2-1, with TRBD2 matching 9 bases. Per the germline V gene, CDR1 is LGHNA and CDR2 is YNFKEQ. This CDR3 comprises 16 residues. Unmatched junction bases numbered 5, after V lost 1 base and J lost 4 bases.

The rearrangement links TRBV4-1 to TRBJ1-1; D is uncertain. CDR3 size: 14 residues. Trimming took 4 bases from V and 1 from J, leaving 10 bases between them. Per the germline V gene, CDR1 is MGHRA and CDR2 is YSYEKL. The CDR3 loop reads CASSLRPGNTEAFF. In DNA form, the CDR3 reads TGCGCCAGCAGCCTGCGGCCCGGGAACACTGAAGCTTTCTTT.

The CDR3 bases are TGTGCCAGCAGTGGGGACAGGGGATCGAGCTATGGCTACACCTTC. It encodes CASSGDRGSSYGYTF. The chain uses TRBV2 and TRBJ1-2, with 10 positions matching TRBD1. The CDR3 covers 15 residues. Trimming removed 4 bases from V and 4 bases from J; junction bases left unmatched: 6. Germline V CDR1 and CDR2: SNHLY, FYNNEI.

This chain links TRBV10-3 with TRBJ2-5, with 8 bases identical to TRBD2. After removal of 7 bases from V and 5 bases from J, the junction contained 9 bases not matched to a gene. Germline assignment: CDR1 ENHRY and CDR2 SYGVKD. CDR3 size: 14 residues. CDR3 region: CAIMRGAGDETQYF. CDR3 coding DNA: TGTGCCATCATGCGGGGGGCAGGTGATGAGACCCAGTACTTC.

CDR3 bases: TGTGCCAGCAGTCCTTGGACAGGGGGTACTGAAGCTTTCTTT. This sequence encodes CASSPWTGGTEAFF. The J gene is TRBJ1-1, the V gene TRBV6-5; the match to TRBD1 covers 10 bases. Trimming removed 5 bases from V and 5 bases from J; junction bases left unmatched: 5. The length of the CDR3 is 14 residues. Germline V gives CDR1 MNHEY, CDR2 SVGAGI.

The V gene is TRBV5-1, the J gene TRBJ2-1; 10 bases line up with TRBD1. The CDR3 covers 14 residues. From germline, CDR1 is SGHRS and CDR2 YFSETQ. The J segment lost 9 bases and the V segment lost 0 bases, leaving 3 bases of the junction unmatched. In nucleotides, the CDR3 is TGCGCCAGCAGCTTGGGACAGGGGGCAGGTGAGCAGTTCTTC. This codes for CASSLGQGAGEQFF. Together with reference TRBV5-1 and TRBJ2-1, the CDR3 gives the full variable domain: KAGVTQTPRYLIKTRGQQVTLSCSPISGHRSVSWYQQTPGQGLQFLFEYFSETQRNKGNFPGRFSGRQFSNSRSEMNVSTLELGDSALYLCASSLGQGAGEQFFGPGTRLTVL.

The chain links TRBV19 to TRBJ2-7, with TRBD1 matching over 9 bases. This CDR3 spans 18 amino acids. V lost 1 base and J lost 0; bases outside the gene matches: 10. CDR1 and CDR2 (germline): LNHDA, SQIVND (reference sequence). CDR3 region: CASSIVATGGGFSYEQYF. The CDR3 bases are TGTGCCAGTAGTATAGTAGCGACAGGGGGTGGATTCTCCTACGAGCAGTACTTC. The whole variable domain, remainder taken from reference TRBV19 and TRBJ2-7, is DGGITQSPKYLFRKEGQNVTLSCEQNLNHDAMYWYRQDPGQGLRLIYYSQIVNDFQKGDIAEGYSVSREKKESFPLTVTSAQKNPTAFYLCASSIVATGGGFSYEQYFGPGTRLTVT.

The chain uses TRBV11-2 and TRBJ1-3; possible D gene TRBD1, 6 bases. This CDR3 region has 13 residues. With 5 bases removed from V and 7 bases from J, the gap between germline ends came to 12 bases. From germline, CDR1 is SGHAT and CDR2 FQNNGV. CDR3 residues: CASSPDSRNTIYF. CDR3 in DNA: TGTGCCAGCAGCCCGGACAGTCGTAACACCATATATTTT.

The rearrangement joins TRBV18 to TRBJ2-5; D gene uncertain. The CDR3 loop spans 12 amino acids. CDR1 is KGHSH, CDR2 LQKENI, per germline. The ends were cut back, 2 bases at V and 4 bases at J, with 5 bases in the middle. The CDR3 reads CASSPIAETQYF. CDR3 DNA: TGTGCCAGCTCACCAATAGCAGAGACCCAGTACTTC.

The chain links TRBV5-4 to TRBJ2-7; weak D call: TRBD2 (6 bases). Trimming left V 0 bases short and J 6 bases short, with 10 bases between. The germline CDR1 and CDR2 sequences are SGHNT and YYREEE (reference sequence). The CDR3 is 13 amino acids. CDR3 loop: CASSLEGRGEQYF. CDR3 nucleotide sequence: TGTGCCAGCAGCTTGGAAGGGCGGGGCGAGCAGTACTTC.

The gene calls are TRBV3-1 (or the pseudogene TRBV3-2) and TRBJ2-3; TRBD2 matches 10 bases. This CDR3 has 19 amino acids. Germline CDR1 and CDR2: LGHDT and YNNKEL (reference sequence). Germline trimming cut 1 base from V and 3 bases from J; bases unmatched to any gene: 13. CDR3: CASSQGPPLAGPRTDTQYF. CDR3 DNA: TGTGCCAGCAGCCAAGGACCCCCACTAGCGGGGCCGCGGACAGATACGCAGTATTTT.

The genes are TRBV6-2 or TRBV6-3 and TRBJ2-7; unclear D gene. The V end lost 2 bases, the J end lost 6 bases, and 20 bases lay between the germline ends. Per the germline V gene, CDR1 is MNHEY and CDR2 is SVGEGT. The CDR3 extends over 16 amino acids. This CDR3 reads CASSYTPGHLLGEQYF. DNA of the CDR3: TGTGCCAGCAGTTACACCCCTGGGCACTTACTCGGCGAGCAGTACTTC.

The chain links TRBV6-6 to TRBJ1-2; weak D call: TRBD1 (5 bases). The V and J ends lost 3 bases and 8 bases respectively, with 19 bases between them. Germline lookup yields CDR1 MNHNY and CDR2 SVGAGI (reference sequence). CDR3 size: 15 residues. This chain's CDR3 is CASSYSTQGGEGYTF. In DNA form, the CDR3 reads TGTGCCAGCAGTTATTCGACCCAGGGTGGAGAAGGCTACACCTTC.

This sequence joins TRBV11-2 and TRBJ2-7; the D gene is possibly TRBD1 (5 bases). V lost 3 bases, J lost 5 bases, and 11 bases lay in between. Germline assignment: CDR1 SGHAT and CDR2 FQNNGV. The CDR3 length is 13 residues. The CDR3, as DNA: TGTGCCAGCAGCTTGAGCAGGGTGGACGAGCAGTACTTC. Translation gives CASSLSRVDEQYF.

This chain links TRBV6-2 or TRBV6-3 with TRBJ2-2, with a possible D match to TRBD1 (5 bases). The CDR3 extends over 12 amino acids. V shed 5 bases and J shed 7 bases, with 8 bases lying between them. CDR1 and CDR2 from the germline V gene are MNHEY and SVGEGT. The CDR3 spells CASSGQGGELFF. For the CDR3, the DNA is TGTGCCAGCAGTGGGCAGGGCGGGGAGCTGTTTTTT.